The 23 T cell receptor beta chains listed next were all sequenced from one sample in a study of cytotoxic CD8 clonotypes in ibrutinib-treated CLL. The table came from immunoSEQ multiplex PCR; TCRdb's copy has only in-frame clones and leaves some out. In the table there are about 130,000 clones, approximately 83% of which are singletons. The specimen was PBMCs, collected after 24 months of ibrutinib treatment. Source of these receptors: a human donor with chronic lymphocytic leukemia.

This chain uses TRBV28 with TRBJ2-1; D is perhaps TRBD1 (6 bases). Germline V CDR1 and CDR2: MDHEN, SYDVKM. The CDR3 is made up of 14 amino acids. With 2 bases removed from V and 8 bases from J, the gap between germline ends came to 13 bases. As DNA, the CDR3 is TGTGCCAGCAGTTTAAGGGGGACGCTACATGAGCAGTTCTTC. Translation gives CASSLRGTLHEQFF.

This chain uses TRBV14 with TRBJ1-2; TRBD1 might be the D (5 bases). The CDR3 runs to 13 residues. The V gene lost 3 bases and the J gene lost 2 bases, with 7 bases spanning the gap. CDR1 and CDR2 from the germline V gene are SGHDN and FVKESK. In nucleotides, the CDR3 is TGTGCCAGCAGCCAGACAGAAAACTATGGCTACACCTTC. The encoded protein is CASSQTENYGYTF.

The CDR3 protein is CASSQQGWEANIQYF. DNA of the CDR3: TGTGCCAGCAGTCAACAGGGGTGGGAGGCAAACATTCAGTACTTC. The V and J genes are TRBV27 and TRBJ2-4; D perhaps matches TRBD1 (7 bases). The length of the CDR3 is 15 residues. Germline CDR1 MNHEY, CDR2 SMNVEV (reference sequence). Trimming took 5 bases from V and 6 from J, leaving 17 bases between them.

The genes are TRBV5-1 and TRBJ2-5, with TRBD2 identical over 9 bases. This CDR3 has 15 amino acids. The J segment lost 5 bases and the V segment lost 0 bases, leaving 5 bases of the junction unmatched. CDR1 SGHRS and CDR2 YFSETQ come from the germline V gene. The DNA for the CDR3 is TGCGCCAGCAGCTTGGGTAGCGGGAGTCTGGAGACCCAGTACTTC. As protein: CASSLGSGSLETQYF.

The gene calls are TRBV28 and TRBJ2-7, with 11 bases fitting TRBD1. There are 17 residues in the CDR3. V lost 8 bases, J lost 2 bases, and 14 bases stayed unmatched. Per the germline V gene, CDR1 is MDHEN and CDR2 is SYDVKM. The CDR3 region has the DNA TGTGCCAGCGGACCTTTACAGCCGGGACAGGGGGCCTACGAGCAGTACTTC. It yields the protein CASGPLQPGQGAYEQYF.

V is TRBV18 and J is TRBJ2-2; D ambiguous. This CDR3 contains 14 residues. V lost 3 bases, J lost 2 bases, and 7 bases lay in between. CDR1 and CDR2 (germline): KGHSH, LQKENI. CDR3 coding DNA: TGTGCCAGCTCACCCGCCCTAAACACCGGGGAGCTGTTTTTT. As protein: CASSPALNTGELFF.

The chain carries TRBV18 and TRBJ1-2; a possible D gene is TRBD1 (5 bases). The CDR3 runs to 13 residues. Germline lookup yields CDR1 KGHSH and CDR2 LQKENI. V dropped 1 base and J dropped 8 bases, with 11 bases sitting between them. CDR3 sequence reads: CASSPQGPQGYTF. CDR3 bases: TGTGCCAGCTCACCACAGGGGCCGCAGGGCTACACCTTC.

V is TRBV7-8 and J is TRBJ1-5; D unclear. V was shortened by 3 bases and J by 5 bases, with 17 bases between the two germline ends. The CDR3 is 16 residues long. Germline V lookup: CDR1 SGHVS, CDR2 FQNEAQ. The CDR3: CASSFRSYAEDQPQHF. CDR3 coding DNA: TGTGCCAGCAGCTTTCGCTCTTACGCGGAGGATCAGCCCCAGCATTTT.

The chain couples TRBV18 to TRBJ2-2, with no clear D. Germline V lookup: CDR1 KGHSH, CDR2 LQKENI. V was trimmed by 6 bases and J by 0 bases, leaving 8 bases between them. This CDR3 has 14 amino acids. The CDR3 here is CASSSVTNTGELFF. The CDR3, as DNA: TGTGCCAGCTCCTCAGTAACGAACACCGGGGAGCTGTTTTTT.

The V call is TRBV18, the J call TRBJ2-7; TRBD1 aligns across 7 bases. CDR1 and CDR2 from the germline V gene are KGHSH and LQKENI. Trimming cost V 6 bases and J 3 bases; bases outside gene matches: 5. This CDR3 contains 13 residues. CDR3 in amino acids: CASSLGQDYEQYF. CDR3 bases: TGTGCCAGCTCCCTCGGACAGGACTACGAGCAGTACTTC.

The chain uses TRBV27 and TRBJ1-5; possible D gene TRBD1, 5 bases. The germline V gene encodes CDR1 MNHEY and CDR2 SMNVEV (reference sequence). The CDR3 consists of 16 residues. Trimming cost V 2 bases and J 2 bases, with 13 bases left between them. The chain's CDR3 is CASSLRWGEGNQPQHF. In DNA, the CDR3 is TGTGCCAGCAGTTTAAGGTGGGGCGAGGGCAATCAGCCCCAGCATTTT.

This clone appeared a few times. The genes are TRBV29-1 and TRBJ1-1; possibly TRBD1 for D (6 bases). The CDR3 extends over 11 amino acids. Germline CDR1 and CDR2: SQVTM and ANQGSEA. V was trimmed by 3 bases and J by 7 bases, leaving 9 bases between them. The CDR3: CSVETGLEAFF. The CDR3 coding sequence is TGCAGCGTTGAGACAGGCCTTGAAGCTTTCTTT.

The chain has TRBV5-6 and TRBJ1-2; 9 bases line up with TRBD1. The CDR3 is 14 residues long. Germline lookup yields CDR1 SGHDT and CDR2 YYEEEE. V dropped 1 base and J dropped 8; count of bases not matched to a gene: 6. This CDR3 reads CASSLLGQGLGYTF. The CDR3 DNA sequence: TGTGCCAGCAGCTTGTTGGGACAGGGATTGGGCTACACCTTC.

The V gene is TRBV4-3, the J gene TRBJ1-5, with unresolved D. The length of the CDR3 is 14 residues. V was pared by 1 base and J by 5 bases, with 9 bases between. CDR1 and CDR2 from the germline V gene are LGHNA and YSLEER. The CDR3 here is CASSQGKADQPQHF. DNA of the CDR3: TGCGCCAGCAGCCAAGGGAAAGCAGATCAGCCCCAGCATTTT.

This chain connects TRBV18 to TRBJ2-2; 9 nucleotides match TRBD2. Germline V gene data show CDR1 as KGHSH and CDR2 as LQKENI. J was trimmed by 4 bases and V by 3 bases; bases with no gene match: 6. The CDR3 sequence is 16 residues long. The CDR3 sequence: CASSPSGGSFTGELFF. CDR3 in DNA: TGTGCCAGCTCACCTAGCGGGGGATCCTTCACCGGGGAGCTGTTTTTT. Combining the CDR3 with reference TRBV18 and TRBJ2-2 gives the whole variable domain NAGVMQNPRHLVRRRGQEARLRCSPMKGHSHVYWYRQLPEEGLKFMVYLQKENIIDESGMPKERFSAEFPKEGPSILRIQQVVRGDSAAYFCASSPSGGSFTGELFFGEGSRLTVL.

V is TRBV7-2 and J is TRBJ2-5; possible D gene TRBD2, 5 bases. Germline loops: CDR1 SGHTA, CDR2 FQGNSA. Trimming took 4 bases from V and 4 from J, leaving 10 bases between them. This CDR3 contains 13 residues. The CDR3 bases are TGTGCCAGCAGCTCCGCGGGCCGAGAGACCCAGTACTTC. Its protein product is CASSSAGRETQYF.

This sequence joins TRBV7-2 and TRBJ2-7; the match to TRBD1 covers 8 bases. The CDR3 extends over 15 amino acids. With 2 bases clipped from V and 2 bases from J, the junction kept 5 bases outside the gene matches. Germline CDR1 SGHTA, CDR2 FQGNSA. CDR3 nucleotide sequence: TGTGCCAGCAGCTTAACCGACAGGGGCCCCTACGAGCAGTACTTC. Protein sequence: CASSLTDRGPYEQYF.

The chain joins TRBV7-2 to TRBJ2-1; TRBD2 aligns across 7 bases. The CDR3 totals 15 residues. V dropped 0 bases and J dropped 3; count of bases not matched to a gene: 2. Germline V CDR1 and CDR2: SGHTA, FQGNSA. CDR3 coding DNA: TGTGCCAGCAGCTTAGCGCTAGCGGACTACAATGAGCAGTTCTTC. Translated, it gives CASSLALADYNEQFF.

The chain uses TRBV7-2 and TRBJ1-2, with a tentative D call TRBD1 (6 bases). This CDR3 spans 17 amino acids. Trimming took off 4 bases at V and 2 bases at J, with 20 bases between the two ends. The V gene's germline CDR1 is SGHTA and CDR2 FQGNSA. CDR3 coding DNA: TGTGCCAGCAGCTCGTACAGGGTTCGCGGCGTGAACTATGGCTACACCTTC. Encoded protein: CASSSYRVRGVNYGYTF.

The chain couples TRBV28 to TRBJ2-1, with 11 bases matching TRBD2. V dropped 6 bases and J dropped 4; count of bases not matched to a gene: 8. This CDR3 comprises 16 residues. The germline gives CDR1 MDHEN, CDR2 SYDVKM. CDR3 nucleotides: TGTGCCAGCAGCGACACTAGACTAGCGGGGTACAATGAGCAGTTCTTC. Translated, it gives CASSDTRLAGYNEQFF.

This CDR3 reads CASSEPTNYEQYF. CDR3 nucleotides: TGTGCCAGCAGTGAACCGACGAACTACGAGCAGTACTTC. The rearrangement uses TRBV25-1 and TRBJ2-7; D not certain. The CDR3 is made up of 13 amino acids. V was pared by 2 bases and J by 3 bases, with 8 bases between. The germline V gene encodes CDR1 MGHDK and CDR2 SYGVNS.

V and J are TRBV7-9 and TRBJ1-3; D remains ambiguous. V lost 3 bases and J 7 bases, leaving 10 bases between the germline ends. The CDR3 is 13 amino acids. Germline lookup yields CDR1 SEHNR and CDR2 FQNEAQ (reference sequence). The CDR3 region has the DNA TGTGCCAGCAGCTTTAAAAAGATGAACACCATATATTTT. Encoded protein: CASSFKKMNTIYF.

The rearrangement links TRBV5-6 to TRBJ1-1, with D possibly being TRBD1 (5 bases). With 0 bases removed from V and 8 bases from J, the gap between germline ends came to 5 bases. CDR3 size: 11 residues. From germline, CDR1 is SGHDT and CDR2 YYEEEE. CDR3 sequence: CASSLAGEAFF. CDR3 sequence (DNA): TGTGCCAGCAGCTTGGCAGGGGAAGCTTTCTTT.